The rows below give T cell receptor beta chains drawn from one sample of a study of PD-L1 blockade in urothelial cancer. This table comes from immunoSEQ multiplex PCR, and its TCRdb copy is limited to in-frame clones, with some not included. The sample records about 72,000 clones, about 90% being singletons. The input for sequencing was PBMCs, taken around atezolizumab (anti-PD-L1) treatment. The receptors were gathered from a man in his 70s with urothelial cancer. Both conserved end residues are part of each CDR3. A D gene is named only where the DNA matches it firmly. Part of the rows lack a size; the others show once, few, many or a class for expanded clones.

j_call clone_size d_call v_call cdr3_aa cdr3_nt
TRBJ2-1 - TRBD2 TRBV6-5 CASSSSGTMYNEQFF TGTGCCAGCAGTTCCTCCGGGACTATGTACAATGAGCAGTTCTTC
TRBJ1-2 few TRBD1 TRBV25-1 CASSVLTGTGAHTF TGTGCCAGCAGTGTCCTGACCGGGACAGGGGCCCACACCTTC
TRBJ1-5 - - TRBV20-1 CSARTDQPQHF TGCAGTGCCAGGACAGATCAGCCCCAGCATTTT
TRBJ1-1 - - TRBV5-6 CASSLARLGGDTEAFF TGTGCCAGCAGCTTGGCCCGTCTGGGGGGGGACACTGAAGCTTTCTTT
TRBJ2-7 - - TRBV18 CASSPNGGPHYEQYF TGTGCCAGCTCCCCAAACGGGGGTCCTCATTACGAGCAGTACTTC
TRBJ2-5 - TRBD2 TRBV6-5 CASSYGGTSAQETQYF TGTGCCAGCAGTTACGGCGGGACTAGCGCACAAGAGACCCAGTACTTC
TRBJ2-5 - TRBD2 TRBV25-1 CASSEYPSGRAETQYF TGTGCCAGCAGTGAATATCCTAGCGGGAGGGCTGAGACCCAGTACTTC
TRBJ2-1 - - TRBV20-1 CSAKLVNEQFF TGCAGTGCTAAACTAGTGAATGAGCAGTTCTTC
TRBJ2-7 - TRBD1 TRBV7-2 CASSRRQGSTSYEQYF TGTGCCAGCAGCCGTCGACAGGGGAGCACCTCCTACGAGCAGTACTTC
TRBJ2-5 - TRBD1 TRBV18 CASSRGQGETQYF TGTGCCAGCTCCCGAGGACAGGGAGAGACCCAGTACTTC
TRBJ1-1 - - TRBV6-1 CASSDRGRVAEAFF TGTGCCAGCAGCGACCGGGGGAGGGTAGCTGAAGCTTTCTTT
TRBJ2-7 few - TRBV7-3 CASSLMVGQSYEQYF TGTGCCAGCAGCTTAATGGTTGGACAGAGTTACGAGCAGTACTTC
TRBJ2-3 once - TRBV19 CATQGISTDTQYF TGTGCCACGCAGGGGATTTCGACAGATACGCAGTATTTT
TRBJ2-1 - - TRBV18 CASSPRADYNEQFF TGTGCCAGCTCACCACGAGCGGACTACAATGAGCAGTTCTTC
TRBJ2-3 - - TRBV12-5 CASGLAQRESTDTQYF TGTGCTAGTGGTTTGGCCCAGCGAGAAAGCACAGATACGCAGTATTTT
TRBJ2-7 - TRBD2 TRBV6-1 CASSENSGRSYEQYF TGTGCCAGCAGTGAAAATAGCGGGAGATCCTACGAGCAGTACTTC
TRBJ1-1 - - TRBV6-5 CASKWQGNTEAFF TGTGCCAGTAAGTGGCAGGGTAACACTGAAGCTTTCTTT
TRBJ1-2 - - TRBV2 CASSGSGNYGYTF TGTGCCAGCAGTGGGTCAGGGAATTATGGCTACACCTTC
TRBJ2-3 once - TRBV4-1 CASSHGTIPSDTQYF TGCGCCAGCAGCCACGGGACAATCCCTTCAGATACGCAGTATTTT
TRBJ2-5 - - TRBV7-2 CASSLNLRWGGTQYF TGTGCCAGCAGCTTGAACTTGCGGTGGGGAGGCACCCAGTACTTC
TRBJ2-1 - TRBD2 TRBV14 CASSQDVRWLAGGTSYNEQFF TGTGCCAGCAGCCAAGATGTTCGCTGGCTAGCGGGAGGAACTTCCTACAATGAGCAGTTCTTC
TRBJ2-5 - - TRBV4-1 CASSQVGGLETQYF TGCGCCAGCAGCCAAGTCGGAGGGTTGGAGACCCAGTACTTC
TRBJ1-2 - - TRBV6-6 CASSYFRDNGYTF TGTGCCAGCAGTTATTTCAGAGACAATGGCTACACCTTC
TRBJ2-3 - TRBD2 TRBV6-5 CASSLAGVGTDTQYF TGTGCCAGCAGCCTAGCGGGAGTAGGGACAGATACGCAGTATTTT